This entry is about one T cell receptor beta chain. The antigen this receptor binds is unknown. The input lacks base qualities; no much larger clone sits a single base away. This sample is drawn from a study of cytomegalovirus exposure and HLA in healthy donors (dated by TCRdb to the late 2010s). At the level of the whole study: An earlier analysis of approximately 640 of the donors reported about 250 Gb of sequence data and more than 90 million unique TCR beta sequences from roughly 180 million T cells. An early release that covered some 630 HLA-typed donors contained 300 to 350 gigabases of sequencing data and 80 million or so unique TCR sequences. Of the 300 to 450 genotyped donors, 80% to 90% were placed in the genetic ancestry cluster associated with self-reported Caucasian donors. The study was designed to test whether signatures of past pathogen exposure could be identified by cataloging public T cell receptors. The study profiled the T cell repertoires of hundreds of subjects by immunosequencing and related them to cytomegalovirus serostatus. A separate validation cohort of roughly 130 different subjects was used in addition to the approximately 700-subject first cohort. To predict cytomegalovirus infection status, the study brought together high-throughput TCR immunosequencing, statistical association of individual TCRs with disease status, and machine learning. In a later analysis, previously published TCR beta repertoires from 550 to 750 donors were re-analyzed and high-resolution HLA genotyping was added so that TCR occurrence patterns could be studied. The later analysis used no new phenotypic data to find candidate immune exposures, relying instead on TCR beta sequences and their occurrence across donors. An earlier analysis of nearly 600 of the donors applied high-throughput TCR beta sequencing to assess whether each TCR beta V gene segment acted as functional or pseudogenic. Donor age, sex, ethnicity and CMV serostatus were compiled alongside the repertoire data. A later genetic analysis used genome-wide SNP genotypes for about 60% of the roughly 700 donors, treating that subset as a discovery cohort. All discovery cohort repertoires had been generated using a single sequencing platform. Class I and class II HLA loci were covered by the typing at four-digit resolution. The number of typed donors differed by locus: roughly 620-630 for A, B, C, DRB1 and DQB1; 522 for DQA1; 606 for DPA1; and roughly 450 for DPB1. Because of strong linkage in the cohort, roughly five DR-DQ haplotypes were treated as single units for association and clustering. On average, roughly 240,000 unique TCR beta nucleotide sequences were sequenced per donor among 398 genotyped donors of the cohort, with around 19% of those sequences being non-productive.

In total, more than 500 healthy bone marrow donors made up the cohort. Cohort members were all nominally healthy when sampled, although unrecorded immune exposures were likely present. The donor tested CMV seropositive, placing the donor among the roughly 300 seropositive members of the cohort. Every donor gave a peripheral blood sample, and the peripheral blood mononuclear cells from that sample were used for TCR beta sequencing. The Qiagen DNeasy Blood Extraction Kit was used to extract genomic DNA from the blood cell samples. Library preparation used the immunoSEQ multiplex PCR assay. A mixture of 60 forward primers for TCR Vbeta segments and 13 reverse primers for TCR Jbeta segments was used in the multiplex PCR. The CDR3 region of rearranged TCR beta genes was amplified from genomic DNA with a multiplex PCR assay. On the Illumina HiSeq System, the amplified TCR beta libraries were sequenced as 87-base-pair reads. In the paper's pipeline: A later analysis tallied some 79 million unique TCR beta chains across the 650 to 750 repertoires, and approximately 11 million of those chains were shared by two or more donors. Raw reads were error-corrected and collapsed into unique sequences by a nearest-neighbor algorithm in which closely related sequences were merged to remove PCR and sequencing errors. CDR3 sequences were aligned to IMGT reference sequences to assign V, D and J gene segments. For a sequence to be retained, a match of at least six nucleotides to both a V gene segment and a J gene segment was required. Rearrangements were classified as productive when the CDR3 lacked stop codons and remained in frame with V and J, and all other rearrangements were classified as non-productive. Following IMGT convention, CDR3 was defined as the stretch from the second conserved V-encoded cysteine up to the conserved J-encoded phenylalanine. Sequences without an unambiguous match to a single V gene segment were excluded from the earlier analysis of a few hundred of the donors. In an earlier analysis of 587 of the donors, a V segment was called functional when productive rearrangements were above 56.7%, and segregating when the standard deviation between donors exceeded 5%. To diagnose cytomegalovirus status from the catalog of TCR beta chain sequences, a statistical classification framework was built. V and J gene assignment, in a later analysis, came from comparing TCR nucleotide sequences with IMGT/GENE-DB human TR gene sequences. A later analysis assigned CDR3 sequences and most-parsimonious VDJ recombination scenarios with the TCRdist pipeline. In a later analysis, each TCR beta chain was defined by its CDR3 amino acid sequence together with its V-gene family, and reads without a unique V-gene family were excluded. As a way to deal with suspected cross-contamination and a sequencing artifact, a later analysis dropped nearly 600 nucleotide sequences that were highly shared and had low generation probability. For each public chain, a later analysis derived a clonal expansion index from normalized ranks of inferred template counts within each repertoire. A later analysis computed generation probabilities with a VDJ recombination model fitted to out-of-frame rearrangements, and checked the results against IGoR. In a later analysis, hypergeometric tests were used to score TCR-TCR, TCR-HLA and TCR-CMV co-occurrence, with a repertoire-size bias correction applied to TCR pairs. To estimate false discovery rates, a later analysis permuted the HLA or CMV assignments 20 times. In a later analysis, co-occurring TCRs were grouped using DBSCAN, with TCRdist sequence similarity added in when clustering inside HLA-allele-positive subsets. For co-occurrence clustering, repertoires with fewer than 30,000 or more than 120,000 public chains were excluded, along with roughly 5 repertoires with anomalous nucleotide sharing. The immuneACCESS repertoire file appears here via TCRdb, limited to in-frame rearrangements. These files lack a portion of the clones; in checked studies, under half of the deficit traces to unresolved V genes, and the cause of the others is not known. V, J and clone size were drawn from that table, and D and trimming were deduced from the DNA. This sample holds approximately 100,000 clones; 85% were observed only once. The ten largest clones represent around 7% of the sample.

General study outcomes and caveats: The earlier analysis of around 600 of the donors excluded over 15 rarely observed V segments, including chromosome 9 orphons, because counts were too low. A later genetic analysis reported fewer N-insertions in productive TCRs among donors in an Asian-associated ancestry cluster than the roughly 670-donor mean. In both the original and validation cohorts, the classifier was reported to diagnose cytomegalovirus status with high specificity and sensitivity. A later analysis found that HLA-associated TCR beta chains were more clonally expanded and had lower generation probabilities than equally common non-associated chains. When HLA alleles, especially DR and DQ, strongly co-occurred, attributing TCR associations to individual alleles was difficult. It was suggested by the authors that the approach could potentially be generalized to other disease states and immunological phenotypes. A further reported finding was that TCR beta sequences accurately predicted the HLA-A and HLA-B alleles for most subjects in the first cohort. Because HLA typing was unavailable for some donors at each locus, only the typed subset was used in association tests. An association between a missense DCLRE1C variant and V-gene and J-gene trimming of TCR beta chains was found in a later genetic analysis and replicated in an independent cohort. In a later analysis, most CMV-associated TCR beta chains were found to appear HLA-restricted, with HLA associations seemingly driven largely by CMV exposure. Sequencing depth was assumed to be roughly uniform across donors in the presence/absence analyses, though that assumption may not hold. A group of highly shared sequence variants was considered likely to be a technical artifact of the sequencing pipeline. While some public TCRs were present in many individuals, most TCR sequences turned up only very rarely across donors. According to a later analysis, parvovirus B19, influenza, CMV and Epstein-Barr virus appeared linked to several top co-occurrence clusters. Immune exposure information for the cohort was limited to CMV serostatus. In a later analysis, the rate of TCR association differed among HLA loci, with DRB1 alleles having the most associated TCRs and HLA-C alleles having the fewest. In this cohort, only TCR beta chains were sequenced, and detectable features were limited by the absence of alpha or paired-chain data. In an earlier analysis of approximately 600 of the donors, most TCR beta V segments were observed in productive rearrangements about 87% or about 30% of the time, broadly matching IMGT annotations. A few of the identified cytomegalovirus-associated TCR beta chains were confirmed in vitro to be specific for cytomegalovirus antigens. Linkage disequilibrium might explain the correlated functional status among segregating V segments, but an unknown experimental factor could not be excluded. A later analysis associated 15,000 to 20,000 TCR beta sequences with specific HLA alleles at a false discovery rate of 0.05. The study listed 150 to 200 TCR beta chains as associated with cytomegalovirus.

This clonotype was obtained from a man aged 35-49 years in good health and CMV-seropositive. The specimen sequenced was PBMCs.

The CDR3 loop reads CASSIGPGSQTGFNEQYF. The nucleotide sequence is TGTGCCAGCAGTATAGGTCCGGGGTCCCAAACAGGGTTCAACGAGCAGTACTTC. The chain was built from TRBV28 and TRBJ2-7; TRBD1 might be the D gene, on 6 matching bases. CDR1 MDHEN and CDR2 SYDVKM were looked up in the germline V gene. The CDR3 runs 18 residues from the cysteine to the phenylalanine. Left in the record is the CDR3 DNA by itself, 54 bases read in frame from the first base. The junction shows trimming of 5 bases on V and 5 bases on J, plus 28 bases between the germline ends.